This TCR beta chain derives from a study of blood T cell repertoires in COVID-19. Study context: Specimens from acute and convalescent COVID-19 originated in the United States, Italy and Spain. In each case, the material was cDNA or gDNA derived from T cells, B-cell-depleted T cells, or PBMCs.

This clone has only a few counts. V gave up 4 bases and J gave up 5 bases; unmatched junction bases: 10. The CDR3 totals 15 residues. CDR1 SGHNT and CDR2 YYREEE come from the germline V gene (reference sequence). Libraries were prepared by immunoSEQ multiplex PCR; TCRdb keeps only in-frame clonotypes and omits some of them. In the table there are fewer than 20,000 clones, 70% to 90% of which are singletons. The clonotype was recovered from a human donor with active COVID-19. The donor label of this sample is uncertain. The sequencing sample was made of peripheral blood. The chain carries TRBV5-4 and TRBJ2-5; 8 nucleotides agree with TRBD1. CDR3 region: CASSAAGGGGETQYF. CDR3 in DNA: TGTGCCAGCAGCGCCGCAGGGGGCGGCGGGGAGACCCAGTACTTC.